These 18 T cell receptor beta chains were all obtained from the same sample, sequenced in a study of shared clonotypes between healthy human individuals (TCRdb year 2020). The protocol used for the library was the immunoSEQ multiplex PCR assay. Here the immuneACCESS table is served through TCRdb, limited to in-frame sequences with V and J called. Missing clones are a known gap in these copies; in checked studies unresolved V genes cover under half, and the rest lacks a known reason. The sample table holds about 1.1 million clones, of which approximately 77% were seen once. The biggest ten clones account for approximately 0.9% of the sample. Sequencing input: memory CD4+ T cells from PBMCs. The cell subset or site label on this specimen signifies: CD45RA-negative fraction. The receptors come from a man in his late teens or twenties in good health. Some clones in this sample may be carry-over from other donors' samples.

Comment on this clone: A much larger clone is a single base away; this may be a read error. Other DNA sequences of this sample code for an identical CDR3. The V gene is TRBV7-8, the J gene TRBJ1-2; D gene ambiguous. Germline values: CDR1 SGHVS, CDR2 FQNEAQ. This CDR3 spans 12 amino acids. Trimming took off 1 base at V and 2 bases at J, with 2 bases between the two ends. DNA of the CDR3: TGTGCCAGCAGCTTAGACAACTATGGCTACACCTTC. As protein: CASSLDNYGYTF.

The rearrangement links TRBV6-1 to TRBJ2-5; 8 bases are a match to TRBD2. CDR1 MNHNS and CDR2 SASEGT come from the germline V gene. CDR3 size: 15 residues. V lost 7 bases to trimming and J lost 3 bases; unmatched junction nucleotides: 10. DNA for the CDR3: TGTGCCAGCATGACGGGAGGGTTGGGTAAAGAGACCCAGTACTTC. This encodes CASMTGGLGKETQYF.

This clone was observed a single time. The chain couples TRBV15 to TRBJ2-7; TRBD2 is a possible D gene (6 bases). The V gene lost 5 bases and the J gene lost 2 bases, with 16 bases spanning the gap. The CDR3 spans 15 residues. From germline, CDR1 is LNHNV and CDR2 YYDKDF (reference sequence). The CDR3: CATSPRLDPPYEQYF. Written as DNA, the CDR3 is TGTGCCACCAGCCCTAGACTAGATCCCCCCTACGAGCAGTACTTC.

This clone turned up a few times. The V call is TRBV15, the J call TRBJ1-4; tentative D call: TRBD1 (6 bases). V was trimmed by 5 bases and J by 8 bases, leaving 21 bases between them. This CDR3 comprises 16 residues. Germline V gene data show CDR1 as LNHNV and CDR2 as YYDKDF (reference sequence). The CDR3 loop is CATSDGVRGRGEKLFF. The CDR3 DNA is TGTGCCACCAGCGACGGAGTGAGGGGGAGGGGAGAAAAACTGTTTTTT.

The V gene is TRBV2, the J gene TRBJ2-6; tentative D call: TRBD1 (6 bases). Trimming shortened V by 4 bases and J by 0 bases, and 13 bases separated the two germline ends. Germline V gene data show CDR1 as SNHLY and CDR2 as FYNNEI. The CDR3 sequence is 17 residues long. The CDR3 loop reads CASSAGQFASGANVLTF. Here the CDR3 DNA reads TGTGCCAGCAGTGCTGGACAGTTCGCCTCTGGGGCCAACGTCCTGACTTTC.

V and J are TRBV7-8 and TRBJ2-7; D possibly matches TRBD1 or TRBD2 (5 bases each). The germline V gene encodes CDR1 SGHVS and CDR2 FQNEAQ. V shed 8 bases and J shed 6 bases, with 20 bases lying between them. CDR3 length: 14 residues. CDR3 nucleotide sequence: TGTGCCAGCGCCCGGGGCCTAGTCTCCCTCGAGCAGTACTTC. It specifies CASARGLVSLEQYF.

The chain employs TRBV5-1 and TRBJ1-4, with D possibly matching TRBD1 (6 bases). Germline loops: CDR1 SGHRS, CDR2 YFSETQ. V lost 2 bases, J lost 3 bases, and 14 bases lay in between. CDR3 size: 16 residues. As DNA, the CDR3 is TGCGCCAGCAGCTTACAGGGCCCCCTAGCTAATGAAAAACTGTTTTTT. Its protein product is CASSLQGPLANEKLFF.

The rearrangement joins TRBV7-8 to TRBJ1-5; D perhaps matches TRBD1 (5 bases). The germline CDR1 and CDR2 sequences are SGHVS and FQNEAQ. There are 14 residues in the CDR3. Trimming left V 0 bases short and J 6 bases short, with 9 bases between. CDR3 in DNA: TGTGCCAGCAGCTTAGCGGGGCAGGGTCAGCCCCAGCATTTT. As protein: CASSLAGQGQPQHF. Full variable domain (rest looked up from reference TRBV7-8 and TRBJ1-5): GAGVSQSPRYKVAKRGQDVALRCDPISGHVSLFWYQQALGQGPEFLTYFQNEAQLDKSGLPSDRFFAERPEGSVSTLKIQRTQQEDSAVYLCASSLAGQGQPQHFGDGTRLSIL.

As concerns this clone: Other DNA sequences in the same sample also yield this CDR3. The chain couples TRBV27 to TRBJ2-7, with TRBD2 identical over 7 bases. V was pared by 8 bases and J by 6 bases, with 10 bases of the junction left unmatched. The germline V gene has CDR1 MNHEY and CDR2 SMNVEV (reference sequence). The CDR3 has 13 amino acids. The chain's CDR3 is CASGMSGKGEQYF. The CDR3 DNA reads TGTGCCAGCGGCATGAGCGGGAAAGGCGAGCAGTACTTC.

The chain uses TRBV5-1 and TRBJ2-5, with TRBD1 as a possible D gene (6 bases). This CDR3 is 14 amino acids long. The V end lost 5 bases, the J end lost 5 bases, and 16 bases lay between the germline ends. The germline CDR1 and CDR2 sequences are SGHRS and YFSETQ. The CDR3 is CASSPPGVSETQYF. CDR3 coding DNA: TGCGCCAGCAGTCCCCCAGGGGTTAGCGAGACCCAGTACTTC.

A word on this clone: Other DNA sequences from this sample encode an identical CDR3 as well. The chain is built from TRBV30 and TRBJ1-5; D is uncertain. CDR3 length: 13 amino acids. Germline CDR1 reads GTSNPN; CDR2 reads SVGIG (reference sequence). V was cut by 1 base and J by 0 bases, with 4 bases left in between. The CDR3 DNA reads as TGTGCCTGGAGTGGCAGTAGCAATCAGCCCCAGCATTTT. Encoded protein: CAWSGSSNQPQHF.

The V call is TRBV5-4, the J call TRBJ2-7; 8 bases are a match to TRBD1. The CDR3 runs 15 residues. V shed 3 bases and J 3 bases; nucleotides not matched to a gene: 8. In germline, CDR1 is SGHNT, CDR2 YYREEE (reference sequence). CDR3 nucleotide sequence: TGTGCCAGCAGCTCGATTGGACAGGGCTTCTACGAGCAGTACTTC. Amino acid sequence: CASSSIGQGFYEQYF. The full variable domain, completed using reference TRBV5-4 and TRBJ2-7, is ETGVTQSPTHLIKTRGQQVTLRCSSQSGHNTVSWYQQALGQGPQFIFQYYREEENGRGNFPPRFSGLQFPNYSSELNVNALELDDSALYLCASSSIGQGFYEQYFGPGTRLTVT.

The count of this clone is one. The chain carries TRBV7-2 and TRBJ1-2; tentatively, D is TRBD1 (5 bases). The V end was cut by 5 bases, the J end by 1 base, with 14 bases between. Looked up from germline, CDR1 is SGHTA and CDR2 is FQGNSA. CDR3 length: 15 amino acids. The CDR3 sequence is CASSPRGRVNYGYTF. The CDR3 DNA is TGTGCCAGCAGCCCTCGGGGCAGGGTTAACTATGGCTACACCTTC.

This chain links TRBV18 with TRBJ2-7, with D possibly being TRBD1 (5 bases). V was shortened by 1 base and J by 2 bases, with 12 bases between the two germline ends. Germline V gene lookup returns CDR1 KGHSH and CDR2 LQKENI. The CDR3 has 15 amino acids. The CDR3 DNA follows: TGTGCCAGCTCACCACAGGGGATGGTGACCTACGAGCAGTACTTC. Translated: CASSPQGMVTYEQYF.

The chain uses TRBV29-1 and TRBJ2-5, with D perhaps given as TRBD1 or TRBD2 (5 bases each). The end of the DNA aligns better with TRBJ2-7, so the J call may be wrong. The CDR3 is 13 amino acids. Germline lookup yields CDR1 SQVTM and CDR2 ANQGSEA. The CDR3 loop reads CSVESGTSYEQYF. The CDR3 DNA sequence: TGCAGCGTTGAGTCCGGGACCTCCTACGAGCAGTACTTC.

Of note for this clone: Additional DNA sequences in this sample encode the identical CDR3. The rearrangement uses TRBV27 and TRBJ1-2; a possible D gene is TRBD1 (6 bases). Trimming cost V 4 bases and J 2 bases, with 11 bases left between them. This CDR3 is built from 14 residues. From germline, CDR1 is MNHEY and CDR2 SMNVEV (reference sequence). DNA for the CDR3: TGTGCCAGCAGTTCCCGAGGGGGAAACTATGGCTACACCTTC. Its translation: CASSSRGGNYGYTF.

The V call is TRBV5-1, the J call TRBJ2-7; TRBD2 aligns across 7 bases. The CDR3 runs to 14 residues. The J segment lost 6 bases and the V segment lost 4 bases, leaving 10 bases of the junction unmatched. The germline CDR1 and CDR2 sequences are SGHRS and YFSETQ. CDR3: CASSPQAGEGEQYF. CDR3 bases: TGCGCCAGCAGCCCCCAGGCGGGAGAGGGCGAGCAGTACTTC.

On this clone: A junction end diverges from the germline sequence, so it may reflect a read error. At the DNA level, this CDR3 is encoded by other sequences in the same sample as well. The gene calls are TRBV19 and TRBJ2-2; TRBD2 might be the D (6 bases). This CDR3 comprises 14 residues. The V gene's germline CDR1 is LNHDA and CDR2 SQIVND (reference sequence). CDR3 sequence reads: CASSAGPNTGELFF. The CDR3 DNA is TGTGCCAGTAGTGCGGGACCGAATACCGGGGAGCTGTTTTTT.